The entry that follows covers one TCR beta chain sequence. What it binds is not known. This sample was included in a study of graft-versus-host responses after intestinal transplantation. Across the whole study: Recipients were given multivisceral, liver-intestinal, or isolated intestinal transplants. Study-wide results and limits: GvH clonotypes were identified within recipient marrow, with a subset emerging first in ileum or blood. Allografts of one patient group, those with graft-donor T cell macrochimerism, had high graft-versus-host to host-versus-graft clonal ratios.

Germline loops: CDR1 SGHAT, CDR2 FQNNGV. This CDR3 spans 14 amino acids. The V gene lost 2 bases and the J gene lost 5 bases, with 12 bases spanning the gap. Data came from immunoSEQ multiplex PCR; TCRdb stores just in-frame clones and leaves some out. The table lists fewer than 85,000 clones, 75% to 90% of them singletons. The TCR originated in a human donor who was the organ donor for an intestinal transplant. Source: unstimulated CD4+ T cells sorted from spleen or lymph node cells, taken before transplant. This chain links TRBV11-2 with TRBJ1-2; D might be TRBD1 (5 bases). The CDR3 nucleotides read TGTGCCAGCAGCTTAACGGGGGATGTGTATGGCTACACCTTC. Translating it yields CASSLTGDVYGYTF.